The rows below give T cell receptor beta chains drawn from one sample of a study of shared clonotypes between healthy human individuals. Libraries were prepared by immunoSEQ multiplex PCR; TCRdb keeps only in-frame clonotypes and omits some of them. The repertoire includes 2 million to 2.5 million clones, more than 90% of them detected once, and over 0.1% sits in the top ten. The sample consisted of naive CD4+ T cells sorted from blood. All receptors derive from a man between 18 and 29 years old in good health. Both conserved end residues are part of each CDR3. Fields, in order: V gene, D gene, J gene, clone size, CDR3 DNA, CDR3 protein. The D gene is left open where the match is weak. Some rows mark clone size as missing; the rest say once, few, many or name a class of expanded clone.

TRBV30	-	TRBJ1-4	-	TGTGCCTGGAGTGCCTACAAAACGCTTACGAGCGAAAAACTGTTTTTT	CAWSAYKTLTSEKLFF
TRBV7-9	-	TRBJ1-4	once	TGTGCCAGCAGCTTAGTGCGTGGGAATGAAAAACTGTTTTTT	CASSLVRGNEKLFF
TRBV6-5	-	TRBJ2-1	-	TGTGCCACCGGTCTCAATGAGCAGTTCTTC	CATGLNEQFF
TRBV27	-	TRBJ2-1	-	TGTGCCAGCAGTTTATCAGTCCATTACAATGAGCAGTTCTTC	CASSLSVHYNEQFF
TRBV5-8	TRBD1	TRBJ1-4	-	TGTGCCAGCAGCGTCACAGGGGGCGCGAAGCGTAAACTGTTTTTT	CASSVTGGAKRKLFF
TRBV20-1	-	TRBJ2-1	-	TGCAGTGCTAGTGCCGGAGAGCAGTTCTTC	CSASAGEQFF
TRBV5-1	TRBD1	TRBJ1-2	-	TGCGCCAGCAGCTTGTCGACAGGGGGAGGCTACACCTTC	CASSLSTGGGYTF
TRBV7-9	-	TRBJ2-1	-	TGTGCCAGCAGCTTAGTCGGTGGACTAACATACAATGAGCAGTTCTTC	CASSLVGGLTYNEQFF
TRBV7-9	-	TRBJ2-6	-	TGTGCCAGCAGAGGCTTCGGGGCCAACGTCCTGACTTTC	CASRGFGANVLTF
TRBV2	TRBD2	TRBJ2-2	-	TGTGCCAGCAGGCGGGAGGGCGGGGAGCTGTTTTTT	CASRREGGELFF
TRBV5-1	-	TRBJ1-5	-	TGCGCCAGCAGCTTGGCCGGCAATCAGCCCCAGCATTTT	CASSLAGNQPQHF
TRBV2	TRBD1	TRBJ1-2	once	TGTGCCAGCATCGGACAGGGGAACAGTGACTATGGCTACACCTTC	CASIGQGNSDYGYTF
TRBV14	TRBD1	TRBJ1-1	-	TGTGCCAGCAGCCTCGGACAGGGGGCGCGAGCTTTCTTT	CASSLGQGARAFF
TRBV20-1	-	TRBJ2-7	-	TGCAGTGCCAATACTGAGCAGTACTTC	CSANTEQYF
TRBV21-1	-	TRBJ2-7	-	TGTGCCAGCAGCACCTCCGTGGGATTTCAAGGCGTGTACGAGCAGTACTTC	CASSTSVGFQGVYEQYF
TRBV2	TRBD2	TRBJ2-3	-	TGTGCCAGCAGTTTAACTAGCGGGGGGTTCACAGATACGCAGTATTTT	CASSLTSGGFTDTQYF
TRBV29-1	TRBD2	TRBJ2-1	-	TGCAGCGTCGGACTAGCGGGGGAGCCGAATGAGCAGTTCTTC	CSVGLAGEPNEQFF
TRBV30	-	TRBJ1-4	-	TGTGCCTGGAGTGGGGACCTCTTGGGGGAAAAACTGTTTTTT	CAWSGDLLGEKLFF
TRBV6-5	TRBD1	TRBJ1-6	-	TGTGCCAGCAGTTGGATCCCGGGACAGGCCAATTCACCCCTCCACTTT	CASSWIPGQANSPLHF
TRBV2	-	TRBJ2-2	-	TGTGCCAGCAGTGTCACCTCCAGTTCCGGGGAGCTGTTTTTT	CASSVTSSSGELFF
TRBV2	-	TRBJ2-1	-	TGTGCCAGCAAGGGACGGAATGAGCAGTTCTTC	CASKGRNEQFF
TRBV2	-	TRBJ1-5	once	TGTGCCAGCGCATCAGAATATAGCAATCAGCCCCAGCATTTT	CASASEYSNQPQHF
TRBV9	TRBD2	TRBJ2-3	-	TGTGCCAGCAGCGTGTTGGGAGGGCCCCTGGATACGCAGTATTTT	CASSVLGGPLDTQYF
TRBV18	-	TRBJ2-5	-	TGTGCCAGCTCAGGGGAACGGGAGACCCAGTACTTC	CASSGERETQYF
TRBV11-3	TRBD2	TRBJ2-1	-	TGTGCCAGCAGCCTTCAGGGCGGGGGATCGGAAGAGCAGTTCTTC	CASSLQGGGSEEQFF
TRBV4-1	-	TRBJ1-3	-	TGCGCCAGCAGCCAAGGACAGGCCTCTGGAAACACCATATATTTT	CASSQGQASGNTIYF
TRBV19	-	TRBJ1-6	-	TGTGCCAGTAGTGAACAGGGCAGAAAAAATTCACCCCTCCACTTT	CASSEQGRKNSPLHF